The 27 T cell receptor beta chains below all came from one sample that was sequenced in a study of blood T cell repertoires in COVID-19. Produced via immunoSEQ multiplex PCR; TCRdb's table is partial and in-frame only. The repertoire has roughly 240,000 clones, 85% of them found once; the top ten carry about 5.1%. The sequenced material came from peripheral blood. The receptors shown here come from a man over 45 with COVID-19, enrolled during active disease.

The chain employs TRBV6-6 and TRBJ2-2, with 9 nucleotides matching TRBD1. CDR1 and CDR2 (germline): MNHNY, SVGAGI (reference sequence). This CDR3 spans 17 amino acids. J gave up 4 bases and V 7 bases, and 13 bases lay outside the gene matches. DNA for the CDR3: TGTGCCAGCATTCGAGGTGGGGGGACAGGGCTCACCGGGGAGCTGTTTTTT. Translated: CASIRGGGTGLTGELFF.

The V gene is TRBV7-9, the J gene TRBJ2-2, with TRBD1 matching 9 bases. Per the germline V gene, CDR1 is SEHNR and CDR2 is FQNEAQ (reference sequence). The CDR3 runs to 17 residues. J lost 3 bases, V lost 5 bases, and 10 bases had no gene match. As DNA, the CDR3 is TGTGCCAGCAGCCCGTTTCAAAGACAGGGGGACACCGGGGAGCTGTTTTTT. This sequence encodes CASSPFQRQGDTGELFF.

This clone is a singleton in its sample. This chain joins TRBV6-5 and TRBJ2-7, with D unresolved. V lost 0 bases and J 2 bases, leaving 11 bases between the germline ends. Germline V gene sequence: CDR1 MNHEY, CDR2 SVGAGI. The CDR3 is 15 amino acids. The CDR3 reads CASSYSLAQAYEQYF. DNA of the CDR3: TGTGCCAGCAGTTACTCGTTAGCACAAGCCTACGAGCAGTACTTC.

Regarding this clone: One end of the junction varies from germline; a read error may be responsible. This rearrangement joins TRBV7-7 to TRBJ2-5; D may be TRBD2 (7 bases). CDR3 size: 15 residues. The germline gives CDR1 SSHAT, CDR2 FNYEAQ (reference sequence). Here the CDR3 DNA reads TGTGCTAGCAGCTTAGGAGGGGGGGGCGGGCAGACCCAGTACTTC. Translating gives CASSLGGGGGQTQYF.

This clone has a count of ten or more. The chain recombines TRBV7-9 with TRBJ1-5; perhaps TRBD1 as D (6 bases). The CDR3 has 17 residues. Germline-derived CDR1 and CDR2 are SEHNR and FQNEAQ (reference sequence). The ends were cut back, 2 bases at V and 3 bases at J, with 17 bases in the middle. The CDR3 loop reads CASSLYPGGADNQPQHF. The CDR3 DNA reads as TGTGCCAGCAGCTTATACCCGGGGGGGGCGGACAATCAGCCCCAGCATTTT. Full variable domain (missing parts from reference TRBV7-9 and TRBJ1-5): DTGVSQNPRHKITKRGQNVTFRCDPISEHNRLYWYRQTLGQGPEFLTYFQNEAQLEKSRLLSDRFSAERPKGSFSTLEIQRTEQGDSAMYLCASSLYPGGADNQPQHFGDGTRLSIL.

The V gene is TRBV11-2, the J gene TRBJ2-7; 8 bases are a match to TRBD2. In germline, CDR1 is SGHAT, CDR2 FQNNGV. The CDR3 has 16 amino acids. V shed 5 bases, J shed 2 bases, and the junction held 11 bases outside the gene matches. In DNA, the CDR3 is TGTGCCAGCAGCCCGTTTATCGGGGGGGGCGCCTACGAGCAGTACTTC. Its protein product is CASSPFIGGGAYEQYF.

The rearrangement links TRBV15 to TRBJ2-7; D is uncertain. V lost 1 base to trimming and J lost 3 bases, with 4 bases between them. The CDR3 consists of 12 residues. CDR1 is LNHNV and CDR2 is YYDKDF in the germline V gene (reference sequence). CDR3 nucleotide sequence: TGTGCCACCAGCAGAGCCAACTACGAGCAGTACTTC. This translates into CATSRANYEQYF.

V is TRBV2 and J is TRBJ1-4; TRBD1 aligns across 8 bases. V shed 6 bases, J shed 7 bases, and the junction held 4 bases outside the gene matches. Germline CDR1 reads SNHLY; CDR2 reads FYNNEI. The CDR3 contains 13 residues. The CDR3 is CASSPRGREKLFF. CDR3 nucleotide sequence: TGTGCCAGCAGCCCCAGGGGGCGTGAAAAACTGTTTTTT.

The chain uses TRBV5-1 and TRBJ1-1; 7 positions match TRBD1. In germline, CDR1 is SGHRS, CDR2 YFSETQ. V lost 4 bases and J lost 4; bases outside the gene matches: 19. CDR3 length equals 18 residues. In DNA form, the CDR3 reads TGCGCCAGCAGCGCCCCCGGACAGGAACGGAGGGGTGTCACTGAAGCTTTCTTT. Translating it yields CASSAPGQERRGVTEAFF.

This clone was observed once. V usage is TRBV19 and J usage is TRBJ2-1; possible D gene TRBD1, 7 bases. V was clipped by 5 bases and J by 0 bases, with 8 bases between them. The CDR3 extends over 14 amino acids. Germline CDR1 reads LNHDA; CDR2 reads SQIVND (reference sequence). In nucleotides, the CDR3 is TGTGCCAGTAGTCAGGGGGGCTCCTACAATGAGCAGTTCTTC. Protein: CASSQGGSYNEQFF. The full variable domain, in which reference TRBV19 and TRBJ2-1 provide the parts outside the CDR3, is DGGITQSPKYLFRKEGQNVTLSCEQNLNHDAMYWYRQDPGQGLRLIYYSQIVNDFQKGDIAEGYSVSREKKESFPLTVTSAQKNPTAFYLCASSQGGSYNEQFFGPGTRLTVL.

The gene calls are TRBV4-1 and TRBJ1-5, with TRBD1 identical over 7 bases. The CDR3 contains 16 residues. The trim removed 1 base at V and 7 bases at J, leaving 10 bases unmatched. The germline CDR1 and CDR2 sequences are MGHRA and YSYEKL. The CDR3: CASSQAPTGRDQPQHF. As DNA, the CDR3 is TGCGCCAGCAGCCAAGCCCCGACAGGGAGAGACCAGCCCCAGCATTTT.

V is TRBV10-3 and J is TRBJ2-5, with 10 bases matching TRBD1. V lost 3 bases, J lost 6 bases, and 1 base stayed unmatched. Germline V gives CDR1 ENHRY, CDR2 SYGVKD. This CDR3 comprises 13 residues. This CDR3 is CAISEDRGQTQYF. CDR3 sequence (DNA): TGTGCCATCAGTGAAGACAGGGGGCAGACCCAGTACTTC.

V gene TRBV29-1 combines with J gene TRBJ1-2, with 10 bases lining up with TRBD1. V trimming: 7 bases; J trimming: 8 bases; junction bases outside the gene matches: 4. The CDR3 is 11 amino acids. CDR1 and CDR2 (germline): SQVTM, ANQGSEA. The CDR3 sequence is CSAGQGGGYTF. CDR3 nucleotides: TGCAGCGCAGGACAGGGGGGCGGCTACACCTTC.

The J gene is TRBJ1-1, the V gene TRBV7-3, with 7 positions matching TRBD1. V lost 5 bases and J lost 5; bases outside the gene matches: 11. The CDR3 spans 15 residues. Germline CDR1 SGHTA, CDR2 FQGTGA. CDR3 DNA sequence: TGTGCCAGCAGCGCGCAGACAGGGTCGGATACTGAAGCTTTCTTT. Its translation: CASSAQTGSDTEAFF.

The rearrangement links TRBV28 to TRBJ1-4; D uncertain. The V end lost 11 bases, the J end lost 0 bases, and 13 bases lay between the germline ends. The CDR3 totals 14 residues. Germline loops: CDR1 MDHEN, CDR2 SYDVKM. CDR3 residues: CASLEGATNEKLFF. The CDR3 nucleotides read TGTGCCTCCCTGGAGGGAGCAACTAATGAAAAACTGTTTTTT.

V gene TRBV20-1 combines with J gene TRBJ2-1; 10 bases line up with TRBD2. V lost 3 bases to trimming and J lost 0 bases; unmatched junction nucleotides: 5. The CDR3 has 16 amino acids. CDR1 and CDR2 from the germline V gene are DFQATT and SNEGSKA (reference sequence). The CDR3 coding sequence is TGCAGTGCTAGTATAGCGGGGGGAAGCTCCTACAATGAGCAGTTCTTC. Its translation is CSASIAGGSSYNEQFF.

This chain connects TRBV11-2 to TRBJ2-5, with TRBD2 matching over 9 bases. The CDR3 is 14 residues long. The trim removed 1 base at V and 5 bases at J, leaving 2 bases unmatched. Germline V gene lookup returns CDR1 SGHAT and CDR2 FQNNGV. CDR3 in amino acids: CASSLGLAGETQYF. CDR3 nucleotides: TGTGCCAGCAGCTTAGGTCTAGCGGGGGAGACCCAGTACTTC.

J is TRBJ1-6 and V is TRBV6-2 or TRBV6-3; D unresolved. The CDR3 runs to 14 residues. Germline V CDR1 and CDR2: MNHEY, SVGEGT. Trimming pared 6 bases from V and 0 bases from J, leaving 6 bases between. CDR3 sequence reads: CASSSSSYNSPLHF. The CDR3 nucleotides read TGTGCCAGCAGCTCGAGCTCCTATAATTCACCCCTCCACTTT.

Here the CDR3 DNA reads TGTGCCAGCAGCCTTAGGGTACAGGGTTCACCCCTCCACTTT. Protein: CASSLRVQGSPLHF. J is TRBJ1-6 and V is TRBV7-9; TRBD1 might be the D (6 bases). From germline, CDR1 is SEHNR and CDR2 FQNEAQ (reference sequence). V lost 5 bases and J 9 bases, leaving 14 bases between the germline ends. The CDR3 sequence is 14 residues long.

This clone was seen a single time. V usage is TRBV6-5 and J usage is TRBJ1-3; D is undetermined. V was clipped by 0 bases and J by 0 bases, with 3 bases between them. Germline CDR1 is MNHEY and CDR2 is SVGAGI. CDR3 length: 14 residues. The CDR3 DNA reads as TGTGCCAGCAGTTACTCGCGCTCTGGAAACACCATATATTTT. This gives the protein CASSYSRSGNTIYF.

CDR3 sequence: CASSENRAGYGYTF. The CDR3 DNA is TGTGCCAGCAGCGAAAACAGGGCGGGCTATGGCTACACCTTC. The chain employs TRBV5-4 and TRBJ1-2; possible D gene TRBD1, 6 bases. Germline values: CDR1 SGHNT, CDR2 YYREEE (reference sequence). This CDR3 has 14 residues. V dropped 4 bases and J dropped 4 bases, with 14 bases sitting between them. The full variable domain, completed using reference TRBV5-4 and TRBJ1-2, is ETGVTQSPTHLIKTRGQQVTLRCSSQSGHNTVSWYQQALGQGPQFIFQYYREEENGRGNFPPRFSGLQFPNYSSELNVNALELDDSALYLCASSENRAGYGYTFGSGTRLTVV.

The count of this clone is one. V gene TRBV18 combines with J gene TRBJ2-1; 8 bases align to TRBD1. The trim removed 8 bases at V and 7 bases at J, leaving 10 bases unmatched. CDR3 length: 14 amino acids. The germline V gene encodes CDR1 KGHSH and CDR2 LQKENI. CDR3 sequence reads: CASASRGQGNEQFF. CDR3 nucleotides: TGTGCCAGCGCTTCCAGGGGGCAGGGGAATGAGCAGTTCTTC. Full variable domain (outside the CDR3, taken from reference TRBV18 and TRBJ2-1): NAGVMQNPRHLVRRRGQEARLRCSPMKGHSHVYWYRQLPEEGLKFMVYLQKENIIDESGMPKERFSAEFPKEGPSILRIQQVVRGDSAAYFCASASRGQGNEQFFGPGTRLTVL.

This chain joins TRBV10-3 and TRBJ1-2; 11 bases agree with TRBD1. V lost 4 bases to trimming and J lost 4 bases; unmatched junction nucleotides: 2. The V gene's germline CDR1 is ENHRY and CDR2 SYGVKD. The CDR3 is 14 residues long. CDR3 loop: CAISGTGGIYGYTF. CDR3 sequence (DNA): TGTGCCATCAGTGGGACAGGGGGCATCTATGGCTACACCTTC.

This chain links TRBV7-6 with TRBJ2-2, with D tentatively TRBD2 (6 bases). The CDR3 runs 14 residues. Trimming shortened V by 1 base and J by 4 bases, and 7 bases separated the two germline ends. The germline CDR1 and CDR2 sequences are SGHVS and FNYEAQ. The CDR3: CASSLERATGELFF. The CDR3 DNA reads TGTGCCAGCAGCTTAGAGCGGGCCACCGGGGAGCTGTTTTTT.

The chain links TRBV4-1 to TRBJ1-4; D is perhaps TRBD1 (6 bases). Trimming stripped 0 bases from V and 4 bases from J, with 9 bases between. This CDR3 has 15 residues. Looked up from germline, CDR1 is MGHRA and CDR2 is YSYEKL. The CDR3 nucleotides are TGCGCCAGCAGCCAAGAAGGACAGCGTAATGAAAAACTGTTTTTT. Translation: CASSQEGQRNEKLFF.

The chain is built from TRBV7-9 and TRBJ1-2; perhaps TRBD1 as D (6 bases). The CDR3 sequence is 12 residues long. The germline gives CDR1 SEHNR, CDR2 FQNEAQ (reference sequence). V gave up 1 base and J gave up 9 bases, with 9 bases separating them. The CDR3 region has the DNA TGTGCCAGCAGCTTAGAAGGGGGACGCTACACCTTC. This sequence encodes CASSLEGGRYTF.

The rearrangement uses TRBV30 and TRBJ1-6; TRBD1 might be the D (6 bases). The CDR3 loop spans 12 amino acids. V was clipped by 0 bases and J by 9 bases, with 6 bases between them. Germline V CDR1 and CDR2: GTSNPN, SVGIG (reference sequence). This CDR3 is CAWSVGASPLHF. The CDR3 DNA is TGTGCCTGGAGTGTGGGGGCTTCACCCCTCCACTTT.